Following are 10 T cell receptor beta chains from one sample sequenced in a study of T cell responses to AZD1222 COVID-19 vaccine. The repertoire was sequenced with immunoSEQ multiplex PCR; TCRdb's copy has only in-frame clones and lacks some. The data contain about 110,000 clones, around 90% of them singletons. The source was peripheral blood, collected 28 days after the second AZD1222 dose. These receptor sequences come from an adult who received the AZD1222 COVID-19 vaccine.

The V call is TRBV19, the J call TRBJ1-1, with D perhaps matching TRBD1 (6 bases). Germline loops: CDR1 LNHDA, CDR2 SQIVND (reference sequence). The ends were cut back, 4 bases at V and 10 bases at J, with 13 bases in the middle. The CDR3 sequence is 12 residues long. The CDR3, as DNA: TGTGCCAGTAGTACCCCACAGGGTAGAGCTTTCTTT. This encodes CASSTPQGRAFF.

The chain has TRBV25-1 and TRBJ1-2; tentatively, D is TRBD1 (6 bases). Per the germline V gene, CDR1 is MGHDK and CDR2 is SYGVNS. V lost 6 bases and J lost 2, with 13 bases in between. This CDR3 spans 14 amino acids. The CDR3 DNA reads as TGTGCCAGCAGCGATCCCCAGGGGAACTATGGCTACACCTTC. This gives the protein CASSDPQGNYGYTF.

This chain uses TRBV5-1 with TRBJ1-1; D is possibly TRBD1 (5 bases). This CDR3 is 13 amino acids long. Germline V CDR1 and CDR2: SGHRS, YFSETQ. V shed 4 bases and J shed 4 bases, with 11 bases lying between them. The CDR3 DNA sequence: TGCGCCAGCAGCCCGGGGGGTTCCACTGAAGCTTTCTTT. Residues: CASSPGGSTEAFF.

The gene calls are TRBV4-1 and TRBJ2-3; D remains unclear. With 4 bases removed from V and 7 bases from J, the gap between germline ends came to 15 bases. Looked up from germline, CDR1 is MGHRA and CDR2 is YSYEKL. The CDR3 sequence is 14 residues long. This CDR3 is CASSLRPDGYTQYF. CDR3 coding DNA: TGCGCCAGCAGCCTAAGACCCGACGGATATACGCAGTATTTT.

V is TRBV19 and J is TRBJ1-5; TRBD1 aligns across 10 bases. Germline CDR1 reads LNHDA; CDR2 reads SQIVND (reference sequence). The CDR3 has 16 amino acids. V lost 3 bases and J lost 6; bases outside the gene matches: 8. CDR3 loop: CASSMGRQGALQPQHF. CDR3 sequence (DNA): TGTGCCAGTAGTATGGGGCGACAGGGGGCCCTTCAGCCCCAGCATTTT.

CDR3 residues: CASSQVGREWGYTF. For the CDR3, the DNA is TGTGCCAGCAGCCAAGTCGGCCGGGAGTGGGGCTACACCTTC. The J gene is TRBJ1-2, the V gene TRBV14; D is ambiguous. The V end was cut by 1 base, the J end by 8 bases, with 14 bases between. Germline CDR1 reads SGHDN; CDR2 reads FVKESK. There are 14 residues in the CDR3.

The V gene is TRBV12-3 or TRBV12-4, the J gene TRBJ1-1, with D perhaps TRBD1 (5 bases). This CDR3 contains 13 residues. The ends were cut back, 3 bases at V and 7 bases at J, with 12 bases in the middle. The CDR3 DNA follows: TGTGCCAGCAGTTTCACGGTGGGGCTTGAAGCTTTCTTT. It encodes CASSFTVGLEAFF.

The chain uses TRBV30 and TRBJ1-1; D possibly corresponds to TRBD1 (5 bases). The CDR3 covers 10 residues. From germline, CDR1 is GTSNPN and CDR2 SVGIG (reference sequence). Trimming took 7 bases from V and 8 from J, leaving 11 bases between them. CDR3 nucleotides: TGTGCCTCCCTTACAGGCGAAGCTTTCTTT. It specifies CASLTGEAFF.

Points on this clone: The conserved phenylalanine or tryptophan normally closing the CDR3 is absent here, so this likely arose from a read error. It is unclear where the CDR3 begins or ends on the DNA, so no DNA is shown, and the CDR3 is as TCRdb lists it. V is TRBV11-2 and J is TRBJ2-7; the table gives TRBD2 as D, unverified against the DNA. The CDR3 adds up to 8 amino acids, both ends counted. Germline V gene sequence: CDR1 SGHAT, CDR2 FQNNGV. The CDR3 loop is CASSYFEI.

The V call is TRBV7-2, the J call TRBJ2-1, with D unresolved. Trimming removed 3 bases from V and 10 bases from J, with 13 bases in between. This CDR3 is built from 13 residues. Germline-derived CDR1 and CDR2 are SGHTA and FQGNSA. The CDR3 region has the DNA TGTGCCAGCAGCTTCGTGGTAGTGGGAGAGCAGTTCTTC. Its protein is CASSFVVVGEQFF.